This T cell receptor (beta chain) was obtained from a study of blood T cell repertoires in COVID-19. Study-wide context: Samples taken during acute and convalescent COVID-19 were collected in the United States, Italy and Spain. T cells, B-cell-depleted T cells, or PBMCs provided the cDNA or gDNA that served as material.

Original data processing: Researchers report that nucleated cell counts were estimated from reference gene primer amplification. Data came from immunoSEQ multiplex PCR; TCRdb stores just in-frame clones and leaves some out. From that table come the V and J calls and clone size; the DNA was used to work out D and trimming. The sample holds about 440,000 clones, approximately 89% seen once. In Seattle, patients joined the study during active infection and were tracked longitudinally. CDR1 and CDR2 (germline): SGHRS, YFSETQ. V was pared by 2 bases and J by 0 bases, with 1 base of the junction left unmatched. CDR3 length equals 15 residues.

Sequenced material: peripheral blood. The sequence was collected from a woman aged 45-60 years with COVID-19, enrolled during active disease. The chain uses TRBV5-1 and TRBJ2-1; 8 bases fit TRBD2. The CDR3 DNA reads as TGCGCCAGCAGCTTTAGCGGGGACTCCTACAATGAGCAGTTCTTC. It specifies CASSFSGDSYNEQFF.